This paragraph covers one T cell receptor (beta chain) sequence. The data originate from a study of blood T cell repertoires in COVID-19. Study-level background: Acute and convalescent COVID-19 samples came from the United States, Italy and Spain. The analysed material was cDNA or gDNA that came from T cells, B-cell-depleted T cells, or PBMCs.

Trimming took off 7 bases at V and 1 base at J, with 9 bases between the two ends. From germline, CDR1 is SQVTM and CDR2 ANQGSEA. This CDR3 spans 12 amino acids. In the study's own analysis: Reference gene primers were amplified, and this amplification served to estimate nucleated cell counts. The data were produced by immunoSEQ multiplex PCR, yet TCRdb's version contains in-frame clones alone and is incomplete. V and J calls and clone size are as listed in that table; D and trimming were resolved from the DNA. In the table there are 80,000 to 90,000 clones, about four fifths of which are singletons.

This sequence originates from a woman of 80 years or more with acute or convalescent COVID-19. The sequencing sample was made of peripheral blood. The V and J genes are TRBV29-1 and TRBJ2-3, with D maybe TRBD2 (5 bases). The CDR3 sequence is CSGSEGTDTQYF. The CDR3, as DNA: TGCAGCGGGTCGGAGGGCACAGATACGCAGTATTTT.